The clone carrying this TCR beta chain appeared a single time. The V and J ends lost 0 bases and 1 base respectively, with 9 bases between them. This CDR3 comprises 15 residues. CDR1 SGHRS and CDR2 YFSETQ come from the germline V gene. The source of the sample is a study of cytomegalovirus exposure and HLA in healthy donors. Primers included in the PCR were 60 Vbeta and 13 Jbeta primers. Profiled with immunoSEQ multiplex PCR; TCRdb holds only in-frame clones, not every one. The table has 210,000 or so clones, around 85% seen once; the top ten hold about 0.23%. The specimen sequenced was PBMCs. The receptor's source is a girl aged 2 to 10 in good health and CMV-seronegative. This chain links TRBV5-1 with TRBJ2-3; a possible D gene is TRBD2 (6 bases). The CDR3 region has the DNA TGCGCCAGCAGCTTGGGTGCTAGCGGCACAGATACGCAGTATTTT. Protein sequence: CASSLGASGTDTQYF.